The 30 T cell receptor beta chains below come from one sample, sequenced in a study of blood T cell repertoires in COVID-19. TCRdb's table, derived via immunoSEQ multiplex PCR, lists solely in-frame clones and lacks some. The data hold about 400,000 clones, with around 89% observed a single time. The source material was peripheral blood. The receptor source for this set is a man aged 35 to 55 with acute or convalescent COVID-19.

The V gene is TRBV30, the J gene TRBJ1-4; 10 bases line up with TRBD1. Germline-derived CDR1 and CDR2 are GTSNPN and SVGIG (reference sequence). V shed 1 base and J 7 bases; nucleotides not matched to a gene: 6. The length of the CDR3 is 15 residues. CDR3 region: CAWSGWTGGLEKLFF. DNA of the CDR3: TGTGCCTGGAGTGGGTGGACAGGGGGTCTTGAAAAACTGTTTTTT.

This clone was seen just once. The rearrangement uses TRBV9 and TRBJ2-1; TRBD2 matches 8 bases. Trimming took 3 bases from V and 4 from J; bases not matched to a gene: 3. Germline V CDR1 and CDR2: SGDLS, YYNGEE. The CDR3 runs to 14 residues. CDR3 loop: CASSDGTSYNEQFF. The CDR3 region has the DNA TGTGCCAGCAGCGACGGGACTAGTTACAATGAGCAGTTCTTC.

This chain links TRBV7-9 with TRBJ1-1; D unclear. The CDR3 runs to 13 residues. The germline CDR1 and CDR2 sequences are SEHNR and FQNEAQ (reference sequence). Trimming cost V 1 base and J 7 bases, with 10 bases left between them. The CDR3 coding sequence is TGTGCCAGCAGCTTAGGGGTTCCGGGTGAAGCTTTCTTT. Translation: CASSLGVPGEAFF. Complete variable domain (other parts from reference TRBV7-9 and TRBJ1-1): DTGVSQNPRHKITKRGQNVTFRCDPISEHNRLYWYRQTLGQGPEFLTYFQNEAQLEKSRLLSDRFSAERPKGSFSTLEIQRTEQGDSAMYLCASSLGVPGEAFFGQGTRLTVV.

This sequence joins TRBV13 and TRBJ2-1, with 15 bases matching TRBD2. Germline assignment: CDR1 PRHDT and CDR2 FYEKMQ (reference sequence). V shed 4 bases, J shed 0 bases, and the junction held 7 bases outside the gene matches. The length of the CDR3 is 19 residues. Here the CDR3 reads CASSSGLAGGPSSYNEQFF. In DNA form, the CDR3 reads TGTGCCAGCAGCTCGGGACTAGCGGGAGGACCGAGCTCCTACAATGAGCAGTTCTTC.

The V call is TRBV12-3 or TRBV12-4, the J call TRBJ2-2; no definite D call. CDR3 length equals 12 residues. With 3 bases removed from V and 5 bases from J, the gap between germline ends came to 4 bases. The CDR3, as DNA: TGTGCCAGCAGTTTCGGTACCGGGGAGCTGTTTTTT. This codes for CASSFGTGELFF.

This chain links TRBV4-2 with TRBJ1-2, with 10 bases lining up with TRBD1. CDR3 length equals 15 residues. Unmatched junction bases numbered 8, after V lost 3 bases and J lost 7 bases. The germline V gene has CDR1 LGHNA and CDR2 YNFKEQ. The CDR3 reads CASSQEDRGPSGYTF. CDR3 DNA sequence: TGTGCCAGCAGCCAGGAAGACAGGGGGCCTAGTGGCTACACCTTC.

The J gene is TRBJ2-5, the V gene TRBV12-3 or TRBV12-4; no reliable D call. The CDR3 length is 12 residues. V lost 2 bases to trimming and J lost 9 bases, with 10 bases between them. CDR3 residues: CASSLPGRAQYF. In nucleotides, the CDR3 is TGTGCCAGCAGTTTACCAGGCCGTGCCCAGTACTTC.

CDR3: CASSQGAEAFF. The CDR3 nucleotides read TGTGCCAGCAGTCAGGGGGCTGAAGCTTTCTTT. V gene TRBV6-2 or TRBV6-3 combines with J gene TRBJ1-1, with TRBD1 matching 7 bases. V trimming: 5 bases; J trimming: 6 bases; junction bases outside the gene matches: 0. This CDR3 is built from 11 residues. The V gene's germline CDR1 is MNHEY and CDR2 SVGEGT.

Only a few counts were recorded for this clone. The chain employs TRBV7-9 and TRBJ2-7, with D perhaps matching TRBD2 (5 bases). Per the germline V gene, CDR1 is SEHNR and CDR2 is FQNEAQ (reference sequence). V dropped 6 bases and J dropped 5 bases, with 14 bases sitting between them. This CDR3 comprises 13 residues. The CDR3 DNA reads TGTGCCAGCAGTGACGGGGTTGGCAACGAGCAGTACTTC. Its translation is CASSDGVGNEQYF.

The rearrangement uses TRBV7-8 and TRBJ2-4, with a tentative D call TRBD2 (6 bases). This CDR3 spans 15 amino acids. Germline V gene lookup returns CDR1 SGHVS and CDR2 FQNEAQ. Trimming shortened V by 2 bases and J by 8 bases, and 16 bases separated the two germline ends. This chain's CDR3 is CASSLLEPGGDIQYF. CDR3 DNA: TGTGCCAGCAGCTTATTAGAACCTGGAGGGGACATTCAGTACTTC.

The V and J genes are TRBV29-1 and TRBJ1-2; D is possibly TRBD1 (5 bases). The CDR3 runs to 13 residues. Germline CDR1 SQVTM, CDR2 ANQGSEA. V gave up 0 bases and J gave up 4 bases, with 9 bases separating them. The CDR3 loop reads CSVEEQAFYGYTF. The CDR3 DNA sequence: TGCAGCGTTGAAGAACAGGCCTTCTATGGCTACACCTTC.

This chain uses TRBV4-2 with TRBJ1-1; TRBD1 aligns across 7 bases. CDR3 size: 20 residues. Trimming cost V 0 bases and J 6 bases; bases outside gene matches: 22. Germline-derived CDR1 and CDR2 are LGHNA and YNFKEQ. Written as DNA, the CDR3 is TGTGCCAGCAGCCAAGATACCTCGAGCGGCAGGGGGACAATGTTCGCTGAAGCTTTCTTT. This gives the protein CASSQDTSSGRGTMFAEAFF.

This clone appeared once. The rearrangement joins TRBV28 to TRBJ2-2; 7 bases align to TRBD1. The CDR3 runs to 18 residues. Germline CDR1 reads MDHEN; CDR2 reads SYDVKM. After removal of 4 bases from V and 7 bases from J, the junction contained 18 bases not matched to a gene. The CDR3 loop reads CASSYARRNRGNGGELFF. The CDR3 DNA sequence: TGTGCCAGCAGTTACGCGCGGAGAAACAGGGGCAATGGCGGGGAGCTGTTTTTT.

The rearrangement joins TRBV6-6 to TRBJ2-5; 10 bases match TRBD2. Germline CDR1 MNHNY, CDR2 SVGAGI (reference sequence). The CDR3 totals 15 residues. Losses at the gene ends were 2 bases for V and 7 bases for J; bases not matched to a gene: 7. The CDR3 DNA reads as TGTGCCAGCAGTTACGAAGCGGGGGGGGCAGGGACCCAGTACTTC. Translating it yields CASSYEAGGAGTQYF.

The V gene is TRBV3-1 (or the pseudogene TRBV3-2), the J gene TRBJ2-7; possible D gene TRBD1, 6 bases. Trimming stripped 1 base from V and 3 bases from J, with 13 bases between. Germline CDR1 is LGHDT and CDR2 is YNNKEL (reference sequence). This CDR3 has 15 residues. This CDR3 is CASSQVSRGVYEQYF. DNA for the CDR3: TGTGCCAGCAGCCAAGTTTCCAGGGGCGTCTACGAGCAGTACTTC.

Comments on this clone: This CDR3 is also generated by other DNA sequences in the sample. The V gene is TRBV9, the J gene TRBJ1-1; maybe TRBD1 (5 bases). This CDR3 is 13 amino acids long. Germline lookup yields CDR1 SGDLS and CDR2 YYNGEE. The V and J ends lost 0 bases and 3 bases respectively, with 6 bases between them. The CDR3 loop reads CASSVGGDTEAFF. For the CDR3, the DNA is TGTGCCAGCAGCGTAGGGGGGGACACTGAAGCTTTCTTT.

The rearrangement links TRBV5-5 to TRBJ2-7; 7 nucleotides align to TRBD1. With 2 bases clipped from V and 0 bases from J, the junction kept 8 bases outside the gene matches. This CDR3 is 16 amino acids long. CDR1 is SGHKS, CDR2 YYEKEE, per germline (reference sequence). The CDR3 spells CASSLIPTGSSYEQYF. The CDR3 nucleotides are TGTGCCAGCAGCTTAATTCCGACAGGGAGCTCCTACGAGCAGTACTTC. Using reference TRBV5-5 and TRBJ2-7 for the parts outside the CDR3, the full variable domain is DAGVTQSPTHLIKTRGQQVTLRCSPISGHKSVSWYQQVLGQGPQFIFQYYEKEERGRGNFPDRFSARQFPNYSSELNVNALLLGDSALYLCASSLIPTGSSYEQYFGPGTRLTVT.

This clone was counted a single time. CDR3 residues: CASSSAGLRGGELFF. The CDR3 DNA follows: TGTGCCAGCAGTTCTGCGGGACTACGAGGCGGGGAGCTGTTTTTT. The chain carries TRBV11-3 and TRBJ2-2, with 7 bases lining up with TRBD2. V shed 6 bases and J 7 bases; nucleotides not matched to a gene: 11. The CDR3 consists of 15 residues. In germline, CDR1 is SGHNT, CDR2 YENEEA.

This clone was observed once. The V gene is TRBV28, the J gene TRBJ2-7; 8 nucleotides agree with TRBD1. Germline values: CDR1 MDHEN, CDR2 SYDVKM. The CDR3 is 15 residues long. The V and J ends lost 5 bases and 3 bases, in that order; junction bases with no gene match: 9. The CDR3 spells CASSPPGTGLYEQYF. The CDR3, as DNA: TGTGCCAGCAGTCCGCCCGGGACAGGCCTCTACGAGCAGTACTTC.

The rearrangement joins TRBV19 to TRBJ2-3, with TRBD2 matching 10 bases. CDR3 length equals 17 residues. Germline V gene sequence: CDR1 LNHDA, CDR2 SQIVND (reference sequence). V was pared by 3 bases and J by 8 bases, with 14 bases of the junction left unmatched. As DNA, the CDR3 is TGTGCCAGTAGTATGGGGTGGGTTAGCGGGGGGTTCGGTACGCAGTATTTT. This gives the protein CASSMGWVSGGFGTQYF.

The chain is built from TRBV6-5 and TRBJ2-5; 9 bases map to TRBD1. Germline CDR1 is MNHEY and CDR2 is SVGAGI. The V gene end was trimmed by 6 bases and the J gene end by 0 bases; junction bases not matched to a gene: 5. The CDR3 loop spans 15 amino acids. The CDR3 DNA follows: TGTGCCAGCAGCTCAAACAGGGGGCACCAAGAGACCCAGTACTTC. It translates to CASSSNRGHQETQYF.

The chain uses TRBV6-5 and TRBJ1-4; D gene uncertain. The CDR3 length is 15 residues. Germline loops: CDR1 MNHEY, CDR2 SVGAGI. The V end was cut by 2 bases, the J end by 6 bases, with 13 bases between. This CDR3 is CASSYIGRGDEKLFF. The CDR3 DNA follows: TGTGCCAGCAGTTACATCGGGCGGGGTGATGAAAAACTGTTTTTT.

V usage is TRBV6-5 and J usage is TRBJ1-1; D is undetermined. This CDR3 contains 13 residues. Germline-derived CDR1 and CDR2 are MNHEY and SVGAGI. Trimming removed 5 bases at V and 10 bases at J, with 17 bases between. The CDR3 DNA is TGTGCCAGCAGTCTACTGAACGAACCAAGAGCTTTCTTT. Translation: CASSLLNEPRAFF.

V is TRBV24-1 and J is TRBJ2-3; possibly TRBD2 for D (7 bases). This CDR3 spans 13 amino acids. The V end lost 8 bases, the J end lost 6 bases, and 14 bases lay between the germline ends. The germline CDR1 and CDR2 sequences are KGHDR and SFDVKD. CDR3 amino acids: CATIGGVGDTQYF. The CDR3 nucleotides read TGTGCCACCATAGGGGGGGTGGGGGATACGCAGTATTTT.

The rearrangement links TRBV6-5 to TRBJ1-2; 7 bases are a match to TRBD1. CDR3 length equals 14 residues. V dropped 6 bases and J dropped 3; count of bases not matched to a gene: 7. Germline lookup yields CDR1 MNHEY and CDR2 SVGAGI. The CDR3 sequence is CASSFSTGYYGYTF. The CDR3 DNA reads TGTGCCAGCAGCTTCTCGACAGGGTACTATGGCTACACCTTC.

This sequence joins TRBV13 and TRBJ2-1, with D perhaps TRBD1 (5 bases). CDR3 length: 15 residues. Germline V lookup: CDR1 PRHDT, CDR2 FYEKMQ (reference sequence). The V end was cut by 2 bases, the J end by 3 bases, with 11 bases between. The CDR3: CASSLSQGIYNEQFF. The DNA for the CDR3 is TGTGCCAGCAGCTTATCCCAGGGCATCTACAATGAGCAGTTCTTC.

The V gene is TRBV9, the J gene TRBJ1-3; the D gene is possibly TRBD1 (6 bases). The CDR3 runs to 15 residues. CDR1 SGDLS and CDR2 YYNGEE come from the germline V gene. The germline V and J ends were trimmed by 3 bases and 0 bases, with 10 bases remaining between them. CDR3 protein: CASSELTGSGNTIYF. CDR3 DNA: TGTGCCAGCAGCGAACTGACAGGCTCTGGAAACACCATATATTTT. The complete variable domain, with remaining parts taken from reference TRBV9 and TRBJ1-3, reads DSGVTQTPKHLITATGQRVTLRCSPRSGDLSVYWYQQSLDQGLQFLIQYYNGEERAKGNILERFSAQQFPDLHSELNLSSLELGDSALYFCASSELTGSGNTIYFGEGSWLTVV.

The chain couples TRBV6-4 to TRBJ1-5; possible D gene TRBD1, 5 bases. The germline CDR1 and CDR2 sequences are MRHNA and SNTAGT. This CDR3 region has 16 residues. Trimming stripped 0 bases from V and 6 bases from J, with 15 bases between. For the CDR3, the DNA is TGTGCCAGCAGTGACTCATCCGGGACTCAGGGTCAGCCCCAGCATTTT. Encoded protein: CASSDSSGTQGQPQHF.

V is TRBV11-2 and J is TRBJ1-6; D is unresolved. The length of the CDR3 is 13 residues. With 3 bases removed from V and 7 bases from J, the gap between germline ends came to 7 bases. Germline V CDR1 and CDR2: SGHAT, FQNNGV. Here the CDR3 DNA reads TGTGCCAGCAGCTTTGACGGGAATTCACCCCTCCACTTT. This translates into CASSFDGNSPLHF.

The chain carries TRBV15 and TRBJ2-1; a possible D gene is TRBD2 (6 bases). Trimming shortened V by 0 bases and J by 6 bases, and 6 bases separated the two germline ends. Looked up from germline, CDR1 is LNHNV and CDR2 is YYDKDF (reference sequence). This CDR3 spans 13 amino acids. The CDR3 spells CATSREGGNEQFF. CDR3 DNA sequence: TGTGCCACCAGCAGAGAGGGAGGCAATGAGCAGTTCTTC.